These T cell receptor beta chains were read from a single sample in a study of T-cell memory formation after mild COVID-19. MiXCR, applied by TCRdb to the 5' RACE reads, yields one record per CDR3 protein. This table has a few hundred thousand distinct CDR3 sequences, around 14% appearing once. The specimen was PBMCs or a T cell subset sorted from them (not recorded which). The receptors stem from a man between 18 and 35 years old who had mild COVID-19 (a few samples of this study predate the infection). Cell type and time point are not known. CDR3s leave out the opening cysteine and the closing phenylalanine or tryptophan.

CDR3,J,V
ASSALGNEQF,TRBJ2-1,TRBV13
ASSSISGTEYTDTQY,TRBJ2-3,TRBV7-9
SAIEMGGASNQPQH,TRBJ1-5,TRBV20-1
ASSYSAGGGSPLH,TRBJ1-6,TRBV6-2/TRBV6-3
ASSYIGTENTGELF,TRBJ2-2,TRBV5-1
SVKDRGLEKLF,TRBJ1-4,TRBV20-1
ASSPQRGPQPQH,TRBJ1-5,TRBV4-3
ASSPRRSGDYTEAF,TRBJ1-1,TRBV7-9
ASSYDRGGSYNSPLH,TRBJ1-6,TRBV4-3
ASSVGGTGVDSPLH,TRBJ1-6,TRBV9
ASSYREHNSPLH,TRBJ1-6,TRBV6-6
ASSVGAGGFNEQF,TRBJ2-1,TRBV7-2
ASSHRPDGYQPQH,TRBJ1-5,TRBV6-2/TRBV6-3
ASSDQGAGNQPQH,TRBJ1-5,TRBV6-1
ASSQGGISGANTGELF,TRBJ2-2,TRBV3-1
SASTGLNTEAF,TRBJ1-1,TRBV20-1
ASSLGPSGSYEQY,TRBJ2-7,TRBV12-3/TRBV12-4
ASSLYGKNTEAF,TRBJ1-1,TRBV7-9